This T cell receptor (beta chain) was sequenced for a study of T cell repertoires in cytomegalovirus infection (dated by TCRdb to the late 2010s). Regarding the research as a whole: Because public TCR beta signatures pointed to carriage of CMV infection together with the matching HLA type, the HLA type of each donor mattered for the analysis.

Compared with the rest of its sample, this clonotype is medium-sized (0.01 to 0.1%). What this receptor recognizes is not known. No quality values exist for individual bases; no much larger clone is one base distant. General findings and caveats noted by the study authors: Carriers of CMV infection plus the relevant HLA type were discriminated by the cumulative frequency of public TCR beta family members in the study cohort and in an independent roughly 340-donor cohort. In the ex vivo response, HLA-C-restricted CMV-specific TCR beta clonotypes were dominant, and in two of eight donors the single most frequent clonotype came from this HLA-C-restricted group.

Sequenced using an Illumina HiSeq 1500. TCRdb reanalyzed the raw reads on its own, using fastp at Q25 for trimming and MiXCR for clone calling, and kept in-frame beta chains. Rows with a matching CDR3 protein are joined into one entry that keeps the most common DNA and genes. The sample yields more than 85,000 distinct CDR3 sequences; 15% to 20% were counted once. The top ten clones comprise 8% to 9.5% of the sample. From the cysteine through the phenylalanine, the CDR3 covers 14 amino acids. The retained sequence is limited to the CDR3, 42 bases, with the frame set at the first base. Cut back by 10 bases and 5 bases, the V and J ends lie 18 bases apart. Based on the germline V gene (reference sequence), the CDR1 and CDR2 sequences are LNHDA and SQIVND.

In this chain, TRBV19 is recombined with TRBJ2-1; the D gene is possibly TRBD2, with 6 bases matching. The sample was PBMCs. The clonotype was recovered from a human donor in good health (CMV status not recorded). Some clones in this sample may be carry-over from other donors' samples. The DNA reads TGTGCCACCCAAGACGGGGGAAGTAACAATGAGCAGTTCTTC. Protein translation: CATQDGGSNNEQFF.